This T cell receptor (beta chain) was recovered during a study of regulatory T cells in long-lasting Graves disease. Study results and caveats: Investigators studied peripheral blood only, not thyroid tissue. There were preferences for TRBV28, TRBJ1-2 and TRBJ2-5 in persistent disease.

The CDR3 consists of 14 residues. The germline V gene has CDR1 SGHKS and CDR2 YYEKEE (reference sequence). Between the trimmed V and J ends, which lost 3 bases and 7 bases, there was a span of 17 bases. With iRepertoire HTBI primers and Arm-PCR of CDR3 regions, TCR beta libraries were built. TCRdb ran MiXCR on the multiplex PCR reads and lists one entry per CDR3 protein. The sample has 400,000 to 500,000 distinct CDR3 sequences; about a sixth are singletons. Indicated time point: newly diagnosed GD, antithyroid drugs for less than 3 months. After RNA was extracted from PBMCs, the TCR library was made from it. This clonotype was observed at least ten times. Its antigen is undetermined. Separately, the same data were catalogued under a study of T cells in Graves' hyperthyroidism and ophthalmopathy. From that report: Diagnosis of hyperthyroidism was new in patients aged 18 to 65, and its duration was under 2 months. Stable hyperthyroidism was told apart from ophthalmopathy by a model built on 13 V-J features.

The specimen was peripheral blood mononuclear cells (PBMCs), collected at new diagnosis, from a patient treated with antithyroid drugs. The rearrangement links TRBV5-5 to TRBJ2-7; D possibly matches TRBD1 or TRBD2 (5 bases each). This clonotype was obtained from a woman aged 18-29 years with Graves disease. CDR3 sequence reads: CASSSGTESTEQYF. In nucleotides, the CDR3 is TGTGCCAGCAGCTCCGGGACGGAATCAACAGAGCAGTACTTC.